Following are 18 T cell receptor beta chains from one sample sequenced in a study of CD8 T cells in Susac syndrome. It was with random hexamers that roughly 0.5 to 1 ug RNA was reverse transcribed. Each CDR3 protein is one row after TCRdb ran MiXCR on the immunoSEQ multiplex PCR reads. The sample lists a few hundred thousand distinct CDR3 sequences, roughly 96% occurring once. The sample was CD4+ T cells from PBMCs. These TCRs come from a human donor with multiple sclerosis.

The chain uses TRBV29-1 and TRBJ1-2; no firm D call. This CDR3 region has 14 residues. Trimming left V 6 bases short and J 0 bases short, with 14 bases between. Germline CDR1 is SQVTM and CDR2 is ANQGSEA. CDR3 DNA: TGCAGCGTCACAGACCGCTCCTCTAACTATGGCTACACCTTC. It codes for CSVTDRSSNYGYTF. The full variable domain, with the rest looked up from reference TRBV29-1 and TRBJ1-2, is SAVISQKPSRDICQRGTSLTIQCQVDSQVTMMFWYRQQPGQSLTLIATANQGSEATYESGFVIDKFPISRPNLTFSTLTVSNMSPEDSSIYLCSVTDRSSNYGYTFGSGTRLTVV.

The gene calls are TRBV15 and TRBJ2-3, with D perhaps matching TRBD1 or TRBD2 (6 bases each). CDR1 and CDR2 from the germline V gene are LNHNV and YYDKDF (reference sequence). The V end was cut by 4 bases, the J end by 0 bases, with 8 bases between. This CDR3 spans 14 amino acids. CDR3 sequence: CATSMGGSTDTQYF. CDR3 in DNA: TGTGCCACCAGCATGGGGGGCAGCACAGATACGCAGTATTTT.

For the CDR3, the DNA is TGTGCCAGCTCACCTTTGCACGCGACAGGGGGCTACACCTTC. It is translated as CASSPLHATGGYTF. The chain combines TRBV18 with TRBJ1-2; TRBD1 agrees at 7 bases. The V gene end was trimmed by 3 bases and the J gene end by 8 bases; junction bases not matched to a gene: 9. The CDR3 is made up of 14 amino acids. Germline V CDR1 and CDR2: KGHSH, LQKENI.

CDR3 region: CASSQIWDGVKDTQYF. As DNA, the CDR3 is TGCGCCAGCAGTCAAATTTGGGACGGAGTGAAGGATACGCAGTATTTT. The V gene is TRBV23-1, the J gene TRBJ2-3; possibly TRBD1 or TRBD2 for D (5 bases each). TRBV23-1 is designated an ORF whose function remains uncertain. V was clipped by 2 bases and J by 6 bases, with 18 bases between them. The CDR3 consists of 16 residues.

The V call is TRBV11-2, the J call TRBJ2-4; D remains unclear. The ends were cut back, 2 bases at V and 9 bases at J, with 14 bases in the middle. This CDR3 spans 14 amino acids. CDR1 is SGHAT and CDR2 is FQNNGV in the germline V gene. The CDR3, as DNA: TGTGCCAGCAGCTTAAGGTTGAGGTACAGCATTCAGTACTTC. It yields the protein CASSLRLRYSIQYF. The whole variable domain, remainder taken from reference TRBV11-2 and TRBJ2-4, is EAGVAQSPRYKIIEKRQSVAFWCNPISGHATLYWYQQILGQGPKLLIQFQNNGVVDDSQLPKDRFSAERLKGVDSTLKIQPAKLEDSAVYLCASSLRLRYSIQYFGAGTRLSVL.

This chain links TRBV9 with TRBJ1-2; TRBD1 matches 7 bases. This CDR3 spans 13 amino acids. J lost 5 bases, V lost 4 bases, and 5 bases had no gene match. The germline V gene encodes CDR1 SGDLS and CDR2 YYNGEE. The CDR3 is CASSPGTVYGYTF. In DNA, the CDR3 is TGTGCCAGCAGCCCCGGGACAGTGTATGGCTACACCTTC.

The V call is TRBV4-1, the J call TRBJ2-7; maybe TRBD1 (6 bases). V gave up 6 bases and J gave up 3 bases, with 18 bases separating them. The CDR3 runs to 15 residues. The germline gives CDR1 MGHRA, CDR2 YSYEKL. The CDR3 DNA reads as TGCGCCAGCAGTACGTTAACAGGGATGGACTACGAGCAGTACTTC. It is translated as CASSTLTGMDYEQYF.

The chain has TRBV27 and TRBJ2-7; D assignment may be TRBD1 or TRBD2 (5 bases each). Deletions cut 4 bases from V and 5 bases from J, with 18 bases between. Germline CDR1 MNHEY, CDR2 SMNVEV (reference sequence). The CDR3 spans 15 residues. The CDR3 protein is CASSYGAASSNEQYF. CDR3 coding DNA: TGTGCCAGCAGTTACGGGGCAGCGTCCTCGAACGAGCAGTACTTC.

The rearrangement links TRBV20-1 to TRBJ2-1; 12 bases are a match to TRBD2. V was pared by 4 bases and J by 6 bases, with 4 bases of the junction left unmatched. The CDR3 has 14 amino acids. Germline CDR1 is DFQATT and CDR2 is SNEGSKA (reference sequence). The CDR3 is CSATGTSGFNEQFF. In DNA, the CDR3 is TGCAGTGCTACCGGGACTAGCGGGTTCAATGAGCAGTTCTTC.

The rearrangement joins TRBV9 to TRBJ1-2; 7 bases are a match to TRBD1. The V segment lost 0 bases and the J segment 8 bases; nucleotides outside the gene matches: 7. CDR1 is SGDLS, CDR2 YYNGEE, per germline. The CDR3 totals 14 residues. The CDR3 nucleotides read TGTGCCAGCAGCGTAGGTAGACAGGGAGCCGGCTACACCTTC. This gives the protein CASSVGRQGAGYTF.

The rearrangement joins TRBV2 to TRBJ1-2, with D tentatively TRBD1 (6 bases). Germline values: CDR1 SNHLY, CDR2 FYNNEI. The ends were cut back, 4 bases at V and 6 bases at J, with 9 bases in the middle. The CDR3 contains 12 residues. The CDR3 DNA sequence: TGTGCCAGCAGTGTGGCAGGGGATGGCTACACCTTC. Protein: CASSVAGDGYTF.

The CDR3 DNA sequence: TGTGCCAGCAGTTACCTGCCGAGAACAGATACGCAGTATTTT. Amino acid sequence: CASSYLPRTDTQYF. The V call is TRBV6-5, the J call TRBJ2-3; no firm D call. The CDR3 is made up of 14 amino acids. CDR1 is MNHEY, CDR2 SVGAGI, per germline. V lost 2 bases to trimming and J lost 3 bases, with 9 bases between them.

This clonotype was picked up one time. The chain links TRBV29-1 to TRBJ2-7; 8 positions match TRBD1. V lost 0 bases, J lost 3 bases, and 7 bases stayed unmatched. This CDR3 has 15 residues. Germline CDR1 is SQVTM and CDR2 is ANQGSEA. CDR3 nucleotide sequence: TGCAGCGTTGAAGATTTAACAGGGGGAGACTACGAGCAGTACTTC. It encodes CSVEDLTGGDYEQYF.

The V call is TRBV20-1, the J call TRBJ1-3, with D uncertain. Trimming stripped 0 bases from V and 0 bases from J, with 9 bases between. The CDR3 loop spans 15 amino acids. The germline CDR1 and CDR2 sequences are DFQATT and SNEGSKA (reference sequence). In nucleotides, the CDR3 is TGCAGTGCTAGAGATCTAACACGCTCTGGAAACACCATATATTTT. Amino acid sequence: CSARDLTRSGNTIYF.

The genes are TRBV7-2 and TRBJ2-5; D uncertain. The CDR3 has 13 amino acids. Trimming took off 7 bases at V and 9 bases at J, with 18 bases between the two ends. Germline loops: CDR1 SGHTA, CDR2 FQGNSA. CDR3 coding DNA: TGTGCCAGCAAACTTACGACGGGTGAATCCCAGTACTTC. Protein product: CASKLTTGESQYF.

The rearrangement links TRBV3-1 to TRBJ2-5; D assignment may be TRBD1 or TRBD2 (6 bases each). Trimming removed 5 bases from V and 5 bases from J, with 15 bases in between. Per germline, CDR1 LGHDT and CDR2 YNNKEL (reference sequence). The CDR3 consists of 14 residues. CDR3 in DNA: TGTGCCAGCAGCAAAAGGGGGGCTGAGGAGACCCAGTACTTC. Encoded protein: CASSKRGAEETQYF.

The rearrangement uses TRBV6-2 or TRBV6-3 and TRBJ1-5; the D gene is possibly TRBD1 (6 bases). The CDR3 is 15 residues long. Trimming shortened V by 6 bases and J by 1 base, and 13 bases separated the two germline ends. From germline, CDR1 is MNHEY and CDR2 SVGEGT. The CDR3 DNA is TGTGCCAGCAGACTACAGGGAGGCAGCAATCAGCCCCAGCATTTT. This codes for CASRLQGGSNQPQHF.

The genes are TRBV24-1 and TRBJ2-3, with TRBD1 matching 8 bases. Germline V CDR1 and CDR2: KGHDR, SFDVKD. V lost 4 bases and J lost 2; bases outside the gene matches: 4. The CDR3 is made up of 15 amino acids. The CDR3 is CATSDPTGATDTQYF. The CDR3 bases are TGTGCCACCAGTGACCCGACAGGGGCCACAGATACGCAGTATTTT.